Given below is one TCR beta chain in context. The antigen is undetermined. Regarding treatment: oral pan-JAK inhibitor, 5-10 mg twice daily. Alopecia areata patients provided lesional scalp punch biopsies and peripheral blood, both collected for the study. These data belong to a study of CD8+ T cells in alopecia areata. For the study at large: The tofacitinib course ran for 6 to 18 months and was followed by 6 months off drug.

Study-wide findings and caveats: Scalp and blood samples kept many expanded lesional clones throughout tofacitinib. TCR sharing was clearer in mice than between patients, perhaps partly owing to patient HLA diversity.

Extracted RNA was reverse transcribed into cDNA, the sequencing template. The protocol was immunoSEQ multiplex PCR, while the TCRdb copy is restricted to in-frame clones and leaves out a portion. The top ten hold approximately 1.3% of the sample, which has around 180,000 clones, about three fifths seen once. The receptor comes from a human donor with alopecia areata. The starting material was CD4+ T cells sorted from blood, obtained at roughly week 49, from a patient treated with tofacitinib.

The CDR3 reads CASSSGQGGPGTEAFF. For the CDR3, the DNA is TGCGCCAGCAGCTCAGGACAGGGGGGTCCGGGCACTGAAGCTTTCTTT. This chain joins TRBV5-1 and TRBJ1-1, with TRBD1 identical over 10 bases. CDR3 length: 16 amino acids. Germline V CDR1 and CDR2: SGHRS, YFSETQ. Unmatched junction bases numbered 9, after V lost 3 bases and J lost 4 bases.